A single sample gave rise to the 16 T cell receptor beta chains below, sequenced in a study of cytomegalovirus exposure and HLA in healthy donors. The PCR used 60 Vbeta and 13 Jbeta primers. Some clones are missing from TCRdb's copy, which holds only in-frame ones; the method was immunoSEQ multiplex PCR. The table lists over 100,000 clones, 69% of them singletons, with approximately 5.5% in the top ten. Sequences were obtained from PBMCs. These receptors were taken from a woman aged 65 to 85 in good health and CMV-seropositive.

V gene TRBV7-8 combines with J gene TRBJ2-5; 7 bases fit TRBD1. The better agreement between TRBJ2-7 and the DNA end casts doubt on the J call. Germline lookup yields CDR1 SGHVS and CDR2 FQNEAQ. The CDR3 sequence is 14 residues long. The CDR3 DNA reads as TGTGCCAGCAGCCCACGGGACAGCCACTACGAGCAGTACTTC. Its protein product is CASSPRDSHYEQYF.

The chain couples TRBV4-1 to TRBJ1-1, with 7 bases lining up with TRBD1. The CDR3 runs 14 residues. V gave up 1 base and J gave up 7 bases; unmatched junction bases: 6. Germline CDR1 reads MGHRA; CDR2 reads YSYEKL. This chain's CDR3 is CASSQGDSKNEAFF. CDR3 sequence (DNA): TGCGCCAGCAGCCAAGGGGACAGTAAGAATGAAGCTTTCTTT.

This clone was counted a single time. The chain recombines TRBV27 with TRBJ2-1; 11 bases map to TRBD2. Germline V gene sequence: CDR1 MNHEY, CDR2 SMNVEV (reference sequence). The CDR3 sequence is 13 residues long. The junction had 5 bases not matched to a gene; V was cut back by 9 bases and J by 7 bases. CDR3 amino acids: CASSGGVGNEQFF. Here the CDR3 DNA reads TGTGCCAGTAGCGGGGGGGTGGGGAATGAGCAGTTCTTC.

The rearrangement uses TRBV4-1 and TRBJ2-2, with TRBD1 identical over 7 bases. V lost 6 bases and J lost 1; bases outside the gene matches: 2. Germline lookup yields CDR1 MGHRA and CDR2 YSYEKL. The CDR3 is 14 amino acids. As DNA, the CDR3 is TGCGCCAGCAGTACAGGGGAGAACACCGGGGAGCTGTTTTTT. Protein product: CASSTGENTGELFF.

A few counts support this clone. DNA of the CDR3: TGTGCCAGCTGGCGAGGGGGGGCCATGAACACTGAAGCTTTCTTT. It translates to CASWRGGAMNTEAFF. V is TRBV6-1 and J is TRBJ1-1; D may be TRBD1 (6 bases). The CDR3 covers 15 residues. Germline V gene data show CDR1 as MNHNS and CDR2 as SASEGT. V was cut by 8 bases and J by 0 bases, with 16 bases left in between.

The chain has TRBV19 and TRBJ1-1; tentative D call: TRBD1 (6 bases). The CDR3 is 14 residues long. V lost 6 bases, J lost 5 bases, and 16 bases lay in between. Per germline, CDR1 LNHDA and CDR2 SQIVND (reference sequence). The CDR3 loop reads CASRIFRGPTEAFF. CDR3 coding DNA: TGTGCCAGTAGAATTTTCAGGGGACCTACTGAAGCTTTCTTT.

In this sample, this clone turned up a few times. Distinct nucleotide sequences in the sample also encode this CDR3. V is TRBV5-6 and J is TRBJ1-5; D is possibly TRBD1 (6 bases). Per the germline V gene, CDR1 is SGHDT and CDR2 is YYEEEE. Trimming removed 4 bases from V and 7 bases from J, with 15 bases in between. The CDR3 extends over 14 amino acids. The CDR3 protein is CASSPQGSAQPQHF. The CDR3 bases are TGTGCCAGCAGCCCCCAGGGGAGTGCCCAGCCCCAGCATTTT.

The rearrangement links TRBV19 to TRBJ2-1; TRBD1 matches at 7 bases. J was trimmed by 6 bases and V by 5 bases; bases with no gene match: 7. This CDR3 is 14 amino acids long. Germline assignment: CDR1 LNHDA and CDR2 SQIVND (reference sequence). The CDR3 spells CASSPMTGTNEQFF. CDR3 nucleotides: TGTGCCAGTAGTCCAATGACAGGGACCAATGAGCAGTTCTTC. The whole variable domain, filled in from reference TRBV19 and TRBJ2-1, reads DGGITQSPKYLFRKEGQNVTLSCEQNLNHDAMYWYRQDPGQGLRLIYYSQIVNDFQKGDIAEGYSVSREKKESFPLTVTSAQKNPTAFYLCASSPMTGTNEQFFGPGTRLTVL.

The CDR3 spells CASSSGQGFGYTF. Here the CDR3 DNA reads TGTGCCAGCAGTTCGGGACAGGGGTTTGGCTACACCTTC. This chain links TRBV28 with TRBJ1-2; 10 bases are shared with TRBD1. CDR1 is MDHEN, CDR2 SYDVKM, per germline. V lost 4 bases, J lost 7 bases, and 3 bases stayed unmatched. CDR3 size: 13 residues.

The rearrangement uses TRBV10-3 and TRBJ1-1; D perhaps matches TRBD1 (5 bases). Trimming left V 7 bases short and J 1 base short, with 10 bases between. Per the germline V gene, CDR1 is ENHRY and CDR2 is SYGVKD. The CDR3 spans 13 residues. The CDR3 nucleotides read TGTGCCATCACCACGCAGGGGAACACTGAAGCTTTCTTT. Its protein is CAITTQGNTEAFF.

This clone showed up just a few times. The V gene is TRBV18, the J gene TRBJ1-5; perhaps TRBD1 as D (5 bases). From germline, CDR1 is KGHSH and CDR2 LQKENI. The length of the CDR3 is 14 residues. V was trimmed by 2 bases and J by 4 bases, leaving 9 bases between them. CDR3 in amino acids: CASSPSTENQPQHF. The CDR3 DNA sequence: TGTGCCAGCTCACCATCGACAGAAAATCAGCCCCAGCATTTT.

This clone has at least ten counts. The sample has other DNA sequences that encode this CDR3 too. The chain employs TRBV10-3 and TRBJ1-5, with D possibly being TRBD1 (6 bases). The V gene's germline CDR1 is ENHRY and CDR2 SYGVKD. V was cut by 3 bases and J by 0 bases, with 9 bases left in between. The CDR3 extends over 15 amino acids. The CDR3 DNA reads TGTGCCATCAGTGACCCGGGACATAGCAATCAGCCCCAGCATTTT. This translates into CAISDPGHSNQPQHF.

The chain joins TRBV11-2 to TRBJ2-1, with TRBD2 matching over 9 bases. CDR3 length: 16 amino acids. V lost 5 bases to trimming and J lost 7 bases; unmatched junction nucleotides: 12. Germline loops: CDR1 SGHAT, CDR2 FQNNGV. The CDR3 loop is CASSPRSGGGVNEQFF. The CDR3 DNA sequence: TGTGCCAGCAGCCCACGATCTGGCGGGGGGGTTAATGAGCAGTTCTTC. The entire variable domain, with the rest obtained from reference TRBV11-2 and TRBJ2-1, is as follows: EAGVAQSPRYKIIEKRQSVAFWCNPISGHATLYWYQQILGQGPKLLIQFQNNGVVDDSQLPKDRFSAERLKGVDSTLKIQPAKLEDSAVYLCASSPRSGGGVNEQFFGPGTRLTVL.

The V call is TRBV30, the J call TRBJ2-2; no clear D. CDR1 GTSNPN and CDR2 SVGIG come from the germline V gene (reference sequence). V was clipped by 0 bases and J by 7 bases, with 9 bases between them. There are 13 residues in the CDR3. The CDR3, as DNA: TGTGCCTGGAGTGTTAGTGGTCACGGGGAGCTGTTTTTT. Amino acids: CAWSVSGHGELFF.

The rearrangement uses TRBV5-1 and TRBJ1-2; TRBD1 aligns across 9 bases. After removal of 0 bases from V and 6 bases from J, the junction contained 12 bases not matched to a gene. Germline CDR1 SGHRS, CDR2 YFSETQ. This CDR3 comprises 17 residues. CDR3 DNA: TGCGCCAGCAGCTTGGACCCTGGGACAGGGTTTGCGGATGGCTACACCTTC. Residues: CASSLDPGTGFADGYTF. The full variable domain, rest sourced from reference TRBV5-1 and TRBJ1-2, is KAGVTQTPRYLIKTRGQQVTLSCSPISGHRSVSWYQQTPGQGLQFLFEYFSETQRNKGNFPGRFSGRQFSNSRSEMNVSTLELGDSALYLCASSLDPGTGFADGYTFGSGTRLTVV.

The chain is built from TRBV5-1 and TRBJ1-1; D unresolved. Trimming removed 0 bases at V and 4 bases at J, with 7 bases between. Per germline, CDR1 SGHRS and CDR2 YFSETQ. This CDR3 is 13 amino acids long. The CDR3 DNA sequence: TGCGCCAGCAGCTTGGATCTGCGCACTGAAGCTTTCTTT. Protein: CASSLDLRTEAFF.